This TCR beta chain comes out of a study of T-cell reconstitution after alpha-beta-depleted transplantation in children. Study conclusions and caveats: The study reportedly traced alpha-beta T cells about two months after transplant to several hundred expanded graft clones. Newly produced T cells mostly provided counts and TCRbeta diversity after one year, as hyperexpanded clones declined. There were some patients whose high TCRbeta diversity at day 60 came from surviving recipient T cells and thymic progenitors.

Unique molecular identifiers were incorporated when the TCRbeta library was constructed. TCRdb processed the PCR reads anew with MiXCR; each CDR3 protein has one entry. Here the sample spans around 600,000 distinct CDR3 sequences, under 30% being singletons. The length of the CDR3 is 15 residues. V was pared by 4 bases and J by 0 bases, with 2 bases of the junction left unmatched. The germline gives CDR1 LNHDA, CDR2 SQIVND (reference sequence). This clonotype was counted only a few times. Its antigen is still unknown. The receptor's source is a boy under two years old who had a stem cell transplant for acute myeloid leukemia, so the T cells may come from the graft donor. Here the sequenced sample was PBMCs, mostly from graft donor cells, taken 360 days after TCRalphabeta/CD19-depleted stem cell transplant. The chain is built from TRBV19 and TRBJ2-1, with 8 bases matching TRBD1. Here the CDR3 DNA reads TGTGCCAGTAGTACCACAGGGGGCTCCTACAATGAGCAGTTCTTC. This codes for CASSTTGGSYNEQFF.